The 2 T cell receptor beta chains given below trace back to one sample, sequenced in a study of T cells in Graves' hyperthyroidism and ophthalmopathy. What was amplified from RNA transcripts were TCR beta CDR3 regions. The TCR CDR3 first-round RT-PCR relied on the HTBI primer set. Each CDR3 protein is one row after TCRdb ran MiXCR on the multiplex PCR reads. The sample yields 300,000 to 400,000 distinct CDR3 sequences, roughly 20% seen once. Specimen: blood. The receptors here all came from a woman aged 45 to 65 with Graves' hyperthyroidism.

This clonotype is medium-sized within its sample. This chain connects TRBV6-5 to TRBJ1-2; the match to TRBD1 covers 7 bases. Unmatched junction bases numbered 5, after V lost 0 bases and J lost 4 bases. Germline V lookup: CDR1 MNHEY, CDR2 SVGAGI. The CDR3 totals 15 residues. Written as DNA, the CDR3 is TGTGCCAGCAGTTACTCGGGACAGAGAACCTATGGCTACACCTTC. Its translation: CASSYSGQRTYGYTF.

This clonotype was counted many times. V usage is TRBV5-5 and J usage is TRBJ1-1, with unresolved D. This CDR3 is 13 amino acids long. Trimming removed 3 bases from V and 5 bases from J, with 11 bases in between. Germline CDR1 is SGHKS and CDR2 is YYEKEE (reference sequence). CDR3 sequence: CASSSTVGTEAFF. In DNA form, the CDR3 reads TGTGCCAGCAGCTCAACAGTCGGTACTGAAGCTTTCTTT. The whole variable domain, filled in from reference TRBV5-5 and TRBJ1-1, reads DAGVTQSPTHLIKTRGQQVTLRCSPISGHKSVSWYQQVLGQGPQFIFQYYEKEERGRGNFPDRFSARQFPNYSSELNVNALLLGDSALYLCASSSTVGTEAFFGQGTRLTVV.